This T cell receptor beta chain derives from a study of monozygotic twins with inflammatory bowel disease. Each TCR library consumed 3,000 to 4,500 ng of total RNA. Per-sample cDNA came from eight separate reactions. During cDNA synthesis, UMIs that each contained a 6-nucleotide sample barcode were added by means of template switching. TCRdb re-called the 5' RACE reads; one entry per CDR3 protein, DNA not given. This sample's clone table lists about 150,000 distinct CDR3 sequences. The CDR3 extends over 14 amino acids. Germline V gene lookup returns CDR1 LNHDA and CDR2 SQIVND (reference sequence). The sequenced material came from blood. The chain links TRBV19 to TRBJ2-7; no DNA is available, so the TRBD2 call from TCRdb remains unchecked. The receptor comes from a human donor with ulcerative colitis or Crohn's disease, or a healthy co-twin of an affected twin (not recorded which). This chain's CDR3 is CASSTLAGGSEQYF.